This is a list of T cell receptor beta chains from one sample in a study of cytomegalovirus exposure and HLA in healthy donors. Assay used: immunoSEQ multiplex PCR; TCRdb lists only in-frame clones, some missing. The sample includes roughly 77,000 clones, around three quarters seen only once; the top ten take approximately 4.6%. The sample taken for sequencing was PBMCs. Source of these receptors: a man aged 35-49 years in good health and CMV-seronegative. The CDR3 runs from the conserved cysteine through the conserved F or W. The D gene is left open where the match is weak. Size values are once, few and many counts, or a class for expanded clones, and some rows have none.

cdr3_nt cdr3_aa j_call cdr3_length d_call v_call clone_size
TGTGCCAGCAGCTTAGGGGGGGGCGTAAGCTATGGCTACACCTTC CASSLGGGVSYGYTF TRBJ1-2 15 - TRBV7-6 -
TGTGCCAGCAGTCTCACTAGCGGCTCCTACAATGAGCAGTTCTTC CASSLTSGSYNEQFF TRBJ2-1 15 TRBD2 TRBV28 -
TGTGCCAGCAGCCGAGGACTAGCGACCCACACCGGGGAGCTGTTTTTT CASSRGLATHTGELFF TRBJ2-2 16 TRBD2 TRBV2 -
TGCAGTGCTCAGAAGAACACTGAAGCTTTCTTT CSAQKNTEAFF TRBJ1-1 11 - TRBV20-1 -
TGTGCCAGCAGACTCACCGGGACAGGGAAACATACGCAGTATTTT CASRLTGTGKHTQYF TRBJ2-3 15 TRBD1 TRBV5-8 -
TGTGCCAGTAGTATCACCTCGCTAGTCACAGATACGCAGTATTTT CASSITSLVTDTQYF TRBJ2-3 15 - TRBV19 -
TGTGCCAGCAGACCAGTGGGACAGTCAACTAACTATGGCTACACCTTC CASRPVGQSTNYGYTF TRBJ1-2 16 TRBD1 TRBV28 few
TGTGCCAGCTCACAGGGGATTGGAACTGAAGCTTTCTTT CASSQGIGTEAFF TRBJ1-1 13 - TRBV18 -
TGTGCCAGTAGTAGAGGATCAGGGGCTGAAGCTTTCTTT CASSRGSGAEAFF TRBJ1-1 13 - TRBV19 -
TGTGCCACCTCAGGGATAGAGGCCCGTCGGGCTTTCTTT CATSGIEARRAFF TRBJ1-1 13 - TRBV19 -
TGTGCCAGCAGCGTAGGACAGGCTAATCAGCCCCAGCATTTT CASSVGQANQPQHF TRBJ1-5 14 - TRBV9 -
TGTGCCAGCAGTTTAATCAGGTCTGGCTACACCTTC CASSLIRSGYTF TRBJ1-2 12 - TRBV28 -
TGCAGCGTCCCTAGCGGGAGGGATACGCAGTATTTT CSVPSGRDTQYF TRBJ2-3 12 TRBD2 TRBV29-1 few
TGTGCCAGTAGTATTACCGGGACAGGAGATCAGCCCCAGCATTTT CASSITGTGDQPQHF TRBJ1-5 15 TRBD1 TRBV19 -
TGTGCCAGCAGCGTAGCCAGGTTTGACAATGAGCAGTTCTTC CASSVARFDNEQFF TRBJ2-1 14 - TRBV9 -
TGCAGCGTCCGGGGAGGGGGTCTGAACACTGAAGCTTTCTTT CSVRGGGLNTEAFF TRBJ1-1 14 - TRBV29-1 -
TGTGCCAGCAGTGTTGGCCTCCCCTACGAGCAGTACTTC CASSVGLPYEQYF TRBJ2-7 13 - TRBV6-1 -
TGTGCCACGTCTGGGGCCAGGGTTTCAGATACGCAGTATTTT CATSGARVSDTQYF TRBJ2-3 14 - TRBV6-5 -
TGTGCCAGCAGCTTATACGCTAGTACCAACACCGGGGAGCTGTTTTTT CASSLYASTNTGELFF TRBJ2-2 16 - TRBV7-3 -
TGTGCCAGCTCACCTAGCGGGAGCTACAATGAGCAGTTCTTC CASSPSGSYNEQFF TRBJ2-1 14 TRBD2 TRBV18 once
TGTGCCAGCAGCTTAGCGGCTGGGGCAGGGTTTATCTCTGGAAACACCATATATTTT CASSLAAGAGFISGNTIYF TRBJ1-3 19 - TRBV7-8 -
TGTGCCAGCAGCTTATGGGCGAGCTCCTACAATGAGCAGTTCTTC CASSLWASSYNEQFF TRBJ2-1 15 - TRBV11-2 -
TGTGCCAGCAGCTCCCCAAGAGGTAGCGGGAGGGGAGAGCAGTTCTTC CASSSPRGSGRGEQFF TRBJ2-1 16 TRBD2 TRBV11-2 -
TGTGCCAGCAGTTTTCTAACAGGGAACTACGAGCAGTACTTC CASSFLTGNYEQYF TRBJ2-7 14 - TRBV28 -
TGCGCCAGCAGCCAAGATTTCAGGGCTTCGAACACCGGGGAGCTGTTTTTT CASSQDFRASNTGELFF TRBJ2-2 17 - TRBV4-3 -
TGTGCCAGCAGTGTAACAGGGGGCCCGGGGACTGAAGCTTTCTTT CASSVTGGPGTEAFF TRBJ1-1 15 TRBD1 TRBV28 -
TGTGCCAGCAGCCACCAATTCCATGACGGACTAGCGGGAGAAGAGACCCAGTACTTC CASSHQFHDGLAGEETQYF TRBJ2-5 19 TRBD2 TRBV13 few
TGTGCCAGTAGTATAGATCGCGGGATCAATGAGCAGTTCTTC CASSIDRGINEQFF TRBJ2-1 14 - TRBV19 -
TGCGCCAGCAGCTTACAGGGACGAAGCACTGAAGCTTTCTTT CASSLQGRSTEAFF TRBJ1-1 14 - TRBV5-1 -
TGTGCCAGCAGTCCGCGGGGGGGGTACACCGGGGAGCTGTTTTTT CASSPRGGYTGELFF TRBJ2-2 15 TRBD2 TRBV28 -
TGTGCCAGCAGTTACTATAGGGGACAGGGTTTCCAAGGCTACACCTTC CASSYYRGQGFQGYTF TRBJ1-2 16 TRBD1 TRBV6-5 -
TGTGCCAGCAGGGGGAGGGTGTCCTACAATGAGCAGTTCTTC CASRGRVSYNEQFF TRBJ2-1 14 TRBD2 TRBV7-9 -
TGTGCCAGCAGCGTGGGCAGTACTAGCACAGATACGCAGTATTTT CASSVGSTSTDTQYF TRBJ2-3 15 - TRBV9 once
TGTGCCATCAGCCCCTCTCCGGGGGAGCAGTTCTTC CAISPSPGEQFF TRBJ2-1 12 - TRBV10-3 once
TGCGCCTCCTCGCGGGGGACTACCTACGAGCAGTACTTC CASSRGTTYEQYF TRBJ2-7 13 TRBD2 TRBV4-3 -